The T cell receptor (beta chain) under discussion was sequenced for a study of identical twins. Germline CDR1 reads DFQATT; CDR2 reads SNEGSKA (reference sequence). CDR3 length equals 14 residues. The V gene end was trimmed by 6 bases and the J gene end by 6 bases; junction bases not matched to a gene: 11. TCRdb re-analysed the 5' RACE reads in MiXCR, keeping a single row per CDR3 protein. The data hold 450,000 or so distinct CDR3 sequences, with around 20% observed a single time. The specimen was naive T cells sorted from blood. V gene TRBV20-1 combines with J gene TRBJ2-1, with 7 nucleotides matching TRBD2. This TCR was recovered from a man aged 50-59 years in good health. CDR3 sequence (DNA): TGCAGTGCAGGGAGGGCCACCCTTCGCAATGAGCAGTTCTTC. Its protein is CSAGRATLRNEQFF.